Sequencing of this TCR beta chain was carried out in a study of T cell changes during pregnancy in multiple sclerosis. V gave up 6 bases and J gave up 1 base, with 9 bases separating them. Germline-derived CDR1 and CDR2 are SQVTM and ANQGSEA. The CDR3 has 12 residues. TCRdb's table, derived via immunoSEQ multiplex PCR, lists solely in-frame clones and lacks some. Seen here are 83,000 or so clones, 94% observed once, and the top ten hold roughly 1.7%. This clone was observed a single time. The V and J genes are TRBV29-1 and TRBJ1-1; D is perhaps TRBD1 (6 bases). The source is a female donor in good health, enrolled as a control in a pregnancy study. This specimen was peripheral blood, taken after pregnancy. The CDR3 sequence is CSVMGQNTEAFF. The CDR3 DNA reads TGCAGCGTGATGGGACAGAACACTGAAGCTTTCTTT. The whole variable domain, filled in from reference TRBV29-1 and TRBJ1-1, reads SAVISQKPSRDICQRGTSLTIQCQVDSQVTMMFWYRQQPGQSLTLIATANQGSEATYESGFVIDKFPISRPNLTFSTLTVSNMSPEDSSIYLCSVMGQNTEAFFGQGTRLTVV.